The clone carrying this T cell receptor beta chain was seen only once. The antigen remains undetermined. At one of its ends the junction is not consistent with the germline gene, which may arise from a read error. In the same sample, other DNA sequences code for this CDR3. Method: immunoSEQ multiplex PCR; TCRdb's copy keeps in-frame clones and lacks some. Found here are around 4,000 clones, roughly 70% of them singletons; the top ten hold around 23%. Sorted T cells were CFSE-labeled and cultured more than 4 days with allogeneic regulatory or mature dendritic cells at 1:10. The sample originates from a study of regulatory dendritic cells for organ transplantation. This CDR3 region has 15 residues. From germline, CDR1 is SGHTA and CDR2 FQGNSA. General observations from the study: Naive T cells showed high diversity, memory cells less, memory CD8+ least.

Sequencing was carried out using memory CD8+ T cells from blood cultured with dendritic cells. This sample's subset: CD45RO+ memory T cells. The clonotype originates from a human donor in good health. This rearrangement joins TRBV7-2 to TRBJ2-7; possible D gene TRBD1, 6 bases. The CDR3 DNA reads TGCGCCAGCAGCCAAGTAGGAGCAGGGGAACACGAGCAGTACTTC. It encodes CASSQVGAGEHEQYF. The full variable domain, with the rest looked up from reference TRBV7-2 and TRBJ2-7, is GAGVSQSPSNKVTEKGKDVELRCDPISGHTALYWYRQSLGQGLEFLIYFQGNSAPDKSGLPSDRFSAERTGGSVSTLTIQRTQQEDSAVYLCASSQVGAGEHEQYFGPGTRLTVT.